This passage covers 8 T cell receptor beta chains from one sample sequenced in a study of a mutant IDH1 vaccine in newly diagnosed glioma. Which antigens these TCRs recognize remains unknown. Documented time point: week 11, during vaccination. The investigators gave 300 ug of mutant IDH1 20-mer peptide in each vaccine dose, together with topical imiquimod. The method was immunoSEQ multiplex PCR; TCRdb's version includes in-frame clones alone and lacks a portion of them. The sample shows about 120,000 clones, over 75% of them seen only once. Specimen: PBMCs, collected from a glioma patient whose treatment included an IDH1 peptide vaccine. These receptors came from a man in his forties with glioma.

The gene calls are TRBV2 and TRBJ2-3, with TRBD2 identical over 10 bases. Germline V gives CDR1 SNHLY, CDR2 FYNNEI. This CDR3 region has 17 residues. J lost 4 bases, V lost 4 bases, and 11 bases had no gene match. CDR3 bases: TGTGCCAGCAGTGCATTAGCGGGGGGCCCCGGATCAGATACGCAGTATTTT. Encoded protein: CASSALAGGPGSDTQYF.

The gene calls are TRBV28 and TRBJ2-1; D gene uncertain. This CDR3 is built from 11 residues. The V end was cut by 6 bases, the J end by 8 bases, with 8 bases between. The germline V gene encodes CDR1 MDHEN and CDR2 SYDVKM. The CDR3 bases are TGTGCCAGCAGGGCTAGGTATGAGCAGTTCTTC. Protein: CASRARYEQFF.

With regard to this clone: One junction end does not reproduce the germline sequence, and a read error may be involved. The rearrangement uses TRBV6-5 and TRBJ2-3, with 10 positions matching TRBD1. This CDR3 spans 13 amino acids. Germline loops: CDR1 MNHEY, CDR2 SVGAGI. This CDR3 reads CARRQGAGDTQYF. CDR3 in DNA: TGTGCCCGCAGACAGGGGGCGGGAGATACGCAGTATTTT.

The chain joins TRBV5-5 to TRBJ2-3, with D hard to call. Germline loops: CDR1 SGHKS, CDR2 YYEKEE (reference sequence). V was trimmed by 4 bases and J by 9 bases, leaving 15 bases between them. The CDR3 is 13 amino acids. The CDR3 protein is CASSPRPFGTQYF. Here the CDR3 DNA reads TGTGCCAGCAGCCCGCGCCCTTTCGGCACGCAGTATTTT.

This chain connects TRBV7-6 to TRBJ1-6; 9 bases are a match to TRBD1. CDR3 length equals 15 residues. The V segment lost 8 bases and the J segment 5 bases; nucleotides outside the gene matches: 7. The germline V gene has CDR1 SGHVS and CDR2 FNYEAQ. As DNA, the CDR3 is TGTGCCAGCGGGCGCCGGACAGGGGATAATTCACCCCTCCACTTT. Protein product: CASGRRTGDNSPLHF.

The CDR3 DNA follows: TGTGCCAGCAGCCAACAGGGGGTAGTCAGAACCGGGGAGCTGTTTTTT. Translated: CASSQQGVVRTGELFF. The chain links TRBV11-3 to TRBJ2-2, with 8 bases fitting TRBD1. The CDR3 extends over 16 amino acids. CDR1 and CDR2 (germline): SGHNT, YENEEA. Trimming took 5 bases from V and 5 from J; bases not matched to a gene: 10.

This CDR3 reads CASSVGLNYEQYF. The CDR3 coding sequence is TGTGCCAGCAGCGTTGGACTGAACTACGAGCAGTACTTC. V and J are TRBV2 and TRBJ2-7; D might be TRBD2 (5 bases). The V gene's germline CDR1 is SNHLY and CDR2 FYNNEI. There are 13 residues in the CDR3. Trimming removed 6 bases from V and 3 bases from J, with 12 bases in between.

Of note for this clone: One base away lies a much larger clone, so this may be a sequencing read error. This sequence joins TRBV5-6 and TRBJ2-7; D not resolved. The CDR3 contains 12 residues. Germline CDR1 and CDR2: SGHDT and YYEEEE. V was cut by 4 bases and J by 1 base, with 6 bases left in between. In nucleotides, the CDR3 is TGTGCCAGCAGCAGGGATTCCTACGAGCAGTACTTC. It yields the protein CASSRDSYEQYF.